This T cell receptor (beta chain) was recorded in a study of control samples from healthy donors and cancer patients. The data were produced by immunoSEQ multiplex PCR, yet TCRdb's version contains in-frame clones alone and is incomplete. The data contain about 160,000 clones, around 95% of them seen just once; the ten biggest clones take up 7.5% to 8.5%. CDR3 length equals 15 residues. Unmatched junction bases numbered 5, after V lost 0 bases and J lost 7 bases. Germline V CDR1 and CDR2: PRHDT, FYEKMQ (reference sequence). The rearrangement links TRBV13 to TRBJ1-5, with 8 bases that match TRBD1. Material for sequencing was blood. The receptor was isolated from a middle-aged woman in good health. CDR3 sequence reads: CASSLGRGRGQPQHF. The CDR3 nucleotides read TGTGCCAGCAGCTTAGGCAGGGGGCGCGGACAGCCCCAGCATTTT.